This T cell receptor beta chain stems from a study of spatial heterogeneity in lung cancer. In the study overall: More beta-chain than alpha-chain sequences were consistently detected.

This sample's time point: sample taken at primary tumor resection. TCRs were sequenced from unsorted whole RNA of tumor, nontumor lung or PBMC. Each CDR3 protein gets one entry after TCRdb re-called the 5' RACE reads with MiXCR. Here the sample spans 50,000 to 65,000 distinct CDR3 sequences, about 8% being singletons. V lost 4 bases to trimming and J lost 7 bases, with 20 bases between them. CDR1 LNHDA and CDR2 SQIVND come from the germline V gene (reference sequence). This CDR3 is built from 16 residues. The TCR was taken from a female donor with early-stage non-small cell lung cancer. This chain joins TRBV19 and TRBJ2-1, with TRBD2 as a possible D gene (6 bases). Specimen: PBMCs, collected at surgery. The CDR3 coding sequence is TGTGCCAGTAGTAAGGGCCGGGCGGGGCGTCGGAATGAGCAGTTCTTC. It encodes CASSKGRAGRRNEQFF.